This T cell receptor (beta chain) was captured in a study of response to subunit inactivated influenza vaccine. This clonotype showed up just a few times. Its antigen remains unknown. One entry per CDR3 protein, called by TCRdb with MiXCR from the RT-PCR reads. The sample shows 600,000 to 700,000 distinct CDR3 sequences, around 15% of them seen only once. This CDR3 is 11 amino acids long. The V and J ends lost 4 bases and 3 bases respectively, with 6 bases between them. Germline lookup yields CDR1 SQVTM and CDR2 ANQGSEA. The study, taken as a whole, reports: Few new T cells, the authors suggested, are recruited by each seasonal influenza vaccination.

The sequence came from a man in his forties or fifties who received an inactivated influenza vaccine. The chain has TRBV29-1 and TRBJ1-2; no clear D. This material consisted of PBMCs from blood, taken 14 to 15 days before vaccination. This CDR3 is CSVAVYYGYTF. The CDR3 nucleotides read TGCAGCGTTGCGGTCTACTATGGCTACACCTTC. Full variable domain (remainder filled in from reference TRBV29-1 and TRBJ1-2): SAVISQKPSRDICQRGTSLTIQCQVDSQVTMMFWYRQQPGQSLTLIATANQGSEATYESGFVIDKFPISRPNLTFSTLTVSNMSPEDSSIYLCSVAVYYGYTFGSGTRLTVV.